Listed below are T cell receptor beta chains from one sample, sequenced in a study of shared clonotypes between healthy human individuals. Repertoires were generated with immunoSEQ multiplex PCR, while TCRdb's copy carries only in-frame clones and drops some. The sample contains just under 350,000 clones, 70% to 75% of which appear only once. Sequencing was carried out using memory CD4+ T cells sorted from blood. Source of these receptors: a young man in good health. Each CDR3 is given with its conserved first and last residue.

TRBV5-1	TRBJ2-7	CASSLVAGQGTNEQYF
TRBV6-1	TRBJ2-3	CASKRGFSGTDTQYF
TRBV2	TRBJ2-2	CASSEIRLAGSNTGELFF
TRBV9	TRBJ2-5	CASSAPSGRARETQYF
TRBV2	TRBJ2-4	CATAPGPSAKNIQYF
TRBV5-1	TRBJ1-1	CASIGMRDTEAFF
TRBV5-1	-	CASSLGQGRAYEQYF
TRBV2	TRBJ2-1	CASTPQRLAVNNEQFF
TRBV5-1	TRBJ2-7	CASSLRTGAYEQYF
TRBV28	TRBJ2-1	CASSFSTGLRNEQFF
TRBV2	TRBJ2-5	CASWLAVGETQYF
TRBV14	TRBJ2-7	CASSQGRSSYEQYF
TRBV19	TRBJ1-5	CASRGQFNQPQHF
TRBV21-1	TRBJ2-1	CASSRPLSSGTNNEQFF
TRBV2	TRBJ1-5	CASRGAGGQPQHF
TRBV10-2	TRBJ2-7	CASSESESEQYF
TRBV20-1	TRBJ1-2	CSGVQNYGYTF
TRBV11-2	TRBJ2-6	CASSPIGRSGANVLTF
TRBV19	TRBJ1-5	CASKVMRSNQPQHF
TRBV2	TRBJ1-5	CASRKDRVGDNQPQHF
TRBV11-2	TRBJ1-4	CASSSGRRTNEKLFF
TRBV5-4	TRBJ2-7	CASSPFSAYEQYF
TRBV28	TRBJ1-2	CASSLWDNYGYTF
TRBV2	TRBJ2-2	CASSLWGAQNTGELFF
TRBV4-2	TRBJ2-7	CASSQAGQTYEQYF
TRBV30	TRBJ1-3	CAWSVLGQGNTIYF
TRBV7-3	TRBJ1-1	CASSPAGPGTEAFF
TRBV6-5	TRBJ1-1	CASSRGDRGTEAFF
TRBV5-4	TRBJ2-1	CASSSGADYNEQFF
TRBV2	TRBJ2-3	CASSVGGDTQYF
TRBV9	TRBJ2-1	CASSVGGLYNEQFF
TRBV13	TRBJ2-7	CASSIGTGTGVYEQYF
TRBV10-1	TRBJ2-5	CASSQPDYLETQYF
TRBV2	TRBJ2-7	CASSPDRYSYEQYF
TRBV7-9	TRBJ2-1	CASIDVRERLYNEQFF
TRBV2	TRBJ2-4	CASRDRVLAKNIQYF
TRBV2	TRBJ2-5	CASSTVQETQYF
TRBV28	TRBJ2-1	CASELAGFNEQFF
TRBV7-9	TRBJ2-4	CASSGTGEVAKNIQYF
TRBV5-4	TRBJ2-1	CASTPGGPTSYNEQFF
TRBV6-5	TRBJ1-5	CASSYGISNQPQHF
TRBV7-9	TRBJ2-5	CASSLWGLGTPISETQYF
TRBV11-2	TRBJ2-5	CASSPGTARTQYF